The 4 T cell receptor beta chains in this list originate from one sample, sequenced in a study of response to subunit inactivated influenza vaccine. TCRdb reprocessed the RT-PCR reads via MiXCR and lists one record per CDR3 protein. This table has 500,000 to 650,000 distinct CDR3 sequences, 7.6% appearing once. The sequencing here drew on PBMCs from blood, taken less than 30 months after vaccination. The source is a man in his fifties or sixties who received an inactivated influenza vaccine.

Ten or more counts support this clonotype. CDR3 sequence: CASSQQDRGQADTQYF. In nucleotides, the CDR3 is TGCGCCAGCAGCCAACAAGACAGGGGGCAGGCAGATACGCAGTATTTT. The gene calls are TRBV4-3 and TRBJ2-3; 10 nucleotides agree with TRBD1. With 2 bases clipped from V and 4 bases from J, the junction kept 6 bases outside the gene matches. There are 16 residues in the CDR3. Germline V gives CDR1 LGHNA, CDR2 YSLEER.

This clonotype has ten or more counts. V is TRBV5-1 and J is TRBJ2-1, with D perhaps TRBD1 (5 bases). The CDR3 is made up of 14 amino acids. V gave up 0 bases and J gave up 15 bases, with 19 bases separating them. Per the germline V gene, CDR1 is SGHRS and CDR2 is YFSETQ. CDR3 nucleotides: TGCGCCAGCAGCTTGGAAGGACATGGTTTAAGGCTGTTCTTC. It specifies CASSLEGHGLRLFF.

The V call is TRBV5-4, the J call TRBJ2-3, with 8 bases matching TRBD1. In germline, CDR1 is SGHNT, CDR2 YYREEE (reference sequence). V was pared by 4 bases and J by 4 bases, with 8 bases of the junction left unmatched. The CDR3 spans 15 residues. CDR3 loop: CASSLAGGRPDTQYF. CDR3 DNA: TGTGCCAGCAGCCTGGCAGGGGGCAGGCCAGATACGCAGTATTTT.

The rearrangement uses TRBV5-6 and TRBJ2-2; D is undetermined. The CDR3 covers 17 residues. The V gene lost 1 base and the J gene lost 2 bases, with 15 bases spanning the gap. Per germline, CDR1 SGHDT and CDR2 YYEEEE. CDR3 residues: CASSLIWLAPNTGELFF. CDR3 sequence (DNA): TGTGCCAGCAGCTTGATATGGCTGGCACCTAACACCGGGGAGCTGTTTTTT.